The clone carrying this T cell receptor beta chain has a count of ten or more. Antigen: not known. These data originate in a study of T cells in Graves' hyperthyroidism and ophthalmopathy. Study-wide points: Most thyroid clonotypes expanded above 0.001 appeared in blood too.

RNA transcripts gave rise to amplified TCR beta CDR3 regions. A set of HTBI primers served as the primers for a first-round RT-PCR of the TCR CDR3. TCRdb re-called the multiplex PCR reads through MiXCR, storing one row per CDR3 protein. This table holds approximately 600,000 distinct CDR3 sequences, over 11% found once. This CDR3 contains 14 residues. V dropped 6 bases and J dropped 2 bases, with 14 bases sitting between them. CDR1 MDHEN and CDR2 SYDVKM come from the germline V gene. Exclusion of patients followed from uncontrolled infection, other autoimmune disease, pregnancy or lactation. Each 10 ml fresh peripheral blood draw supplied the PBMCs.

The TCR comes from a woman aged 30 to 39 with Graves' hyperthyroidism that later progressed to Graves' ophthalmopathy. Input material: blood. This chain links TRBV28 with TRBJ2-7, with D hard to call. The CDR3 is CASRFRGVPYEQYF. For the CDR3, the DNA is TGTGCCAGCAGGTTTCGTGGAGTTCCCTACGAGCAGTACTTC.